This is a list of T cell receptor beta chains from one sample in a study of shared clonotypes between healthy human individuals. The repertoire was sequenced with immunoSEQ multiplex PCR; TCRdb's copy has only in-frame clones and lacks some. The sample has some 2,000,000 clones; over 85% are singletons. The sample was naive CD8+ T cells sorted from blood. Receptors were obtained from a man between 18 and 29 years old in good health. Both conserved end residues are part of each CDR3. D genes are given only for firm matches. Clone size is given for some rows only: seen once, a few or many times, or a class if the clone is expanded.

TRBV28	TRBJ2-3	-	-	TGTGCCAGCAGTTTATGGCAACGCACAGATACGCAGTATTTT	CASSLWQRTDTQYF
TRBV30	TRBJ2-1	-	-	TGTGCCTGGAGTGTAGGGTACGGGGCGTACAATGAGCAGTTCTTC	CAWSVGYGAYNEQFF
TRBV5-4	TRBJ2-5	-	TRBD2	TGTGCCAGCAGCATTGCTGGGCGGGAGGTAGGAGAGACCCAGTACTTC	CASSIAGREVGETQYF
TRBV11-3	TRBJ2-7	-	TRBD2	TGTGCCAGCAGCTCACACGACCCACAGCGGGATGGAAGCTACGAGCAGTACTTC	CASSSHDPQRDGSYEQYF
TRBV7-8	TRBJ1-1	-	-	TGTGCCAGCAGCTTAGAGTCTCGGGGTGCTGAAGCTTTCTTT	CASSLESRGAEAFF
TRBV6-5	TRBJ1-2	-	-	TGTGCCAGCCGCGTCCAACTCGGCCCGTACTATGGCTACACCTTC	CASRVQLGPYYGYTF
TRBV5-4	TRBJ1-1	once	TRBD1	TGTGCCAGCAGCTTTACAGGGGGAAACACTGAAGCTTTCTTT	CASSFTGGNTEAFF
TRBV7-2	TRBJ1-1	-	-	TGTGCCAGCAGCTTAAGAACTGAAGCTTTCTTT	CASSLRTEAFF
TRBV29-1	TRBJ2-5	-	TRBD2	TGCAGCGTTGAAGATGGACTAGCGGGGGTCTGGGAGACCCAGTACTTC	CSVEDGLAGVWETQYF
TRBV4-1	TRBJ2-1	-	TRBD2	TGCGCCAGCAGCCAAGATCGTGGACTAGCGGGGGGTGAGCAGTTCTTC	CASSQDRGLAGGEQFF
TRBV19	TRBJ1-2	once	-	TGTGCCAGTAGTATAGGGGGAGGCTACACCTTC	CASSIGGGYTF
TRBV9	TRBJ1-6	-	-	TGTGCCAGCCAGAAGACCCCCGGGGGTAATTCACCCCTCCACTTT	CASQKTPGGNSPLHF
TRBV27	TRBJ1-5	-	-	TGTGCCAGCAGTTTAGAATCCAATCAGCCCCAGCATTTT	CASSLESNQPQHF
TRBV14	TRBJ1-2	-	-	TGTGCCAGCAGCCAAGATCCGATGGATTTAAGGGGCTACACCTTC	CASSQDPMDLRGYTF
TRBV7-6	TRBJ2-6	-	-	TGTGCCAGCAGCCATCTCGTCGGGGCCAACGTCCTGACTTTC	CASSHLVGANVLTF
TRBV27	TRBJ1-1	-	-	TGTGCCAGCAGTTTATGGGAGGGGGGCCCTGAAGCTTTCTTT	CASSLWEGGPEAFF
TRBV5-1	TRBJ1-5	-	-	TGCGCCAGCAGCTTAACAGGTGGCAATCAGCCCCAGCATTTT	CASSLTGGNQPQHF
TRBV5-1	TRBJ2-7	-	-	TGCGCCAGCAGCTTGGCCCTCGGGGGATACTACGAGCAGTACTTC	CASSLALGGYYEQYF
TRBV27	TRBJ2-7	-	-	TGTGCCAGCGGCATATACGAGCAGTACTTC	CASGIYEQYF
TRBV7-9	TRBJ2-3	-	-	TGTGCCAGCAGCTCGAGACAGGCCAGCACAGATACGCAGTATTTT	CASSSRQASTDTQYF
TRBV4-3	TRBJ2-7	-	TRBD2	TGCGCCAGCAGCCAAGGGGGAGGGAGCACCTACGAGCAGTACTTC	CASSQGGGSTYEQYF
TRBV2	TRBJ1-5	-	TRBD1	TGTGCCAGCAGTGAAGGGACAGGGACTGGGCAGCCCCAGCATTTT	CASSEGTGTGQPQHF